Below, 27 T cell receptor beta chains from the same sample are listed, as sequenced in a study of monozygotic twins with inflammatory bowel disease. TCRdb re-analyzed the 5' RACE reads; it lists each CDR3 protein once, without DNA. The specimen's table records some 150,000 distinct CDR3 sequences. Material: blood. The source is a human donor with ulcerative colitis or Crohn's disease, or a healthy co-twin of an affected twin (not recorded which).

This chain connects TRBV5-1 to TRBJ1-1; TCRdb designates TRBD1, a call that cannot be tested without DNA. Germline loops: CDR1 SGHRS, CDR2 YFSETQ. The CDR3 covers 16 residues. The CDR3 region is CASSLLTGKMNTEAFF.

V and J are TRBV20-1 and TRBJ2-7. Germline CDR1 and CDR2: DFQATT and SNEGSKA (reference sequence). The CDR3 is made up of 13 amino acids. CDR3 sequence reads: CSARGPQRDEQYF.

The chain has TRBV28 and TRBJ1-5. Germline lookup yields CDR1 MDHEN and CDR2 SYDVKM. The CDR3 consists of 13 residues. CDR3: CASSVGSYQPQHF.

The rearrangement uses TRBV5-1 and TRBJ2-3. Germline V gene lookup returns CDR1 SGHRS and CDR2 YFSETQ. The CDR3 has 13 amino acids. The CDR3 protein is CASSPGGPATQYF.

The rearrangement links TRBV10-2 to TRBJ1-2; TCRdb's D call, TRBD1, is unchecked because there is no DNA. The germline V gene encodes CDR1 WSHSY and CDR2 SAAADI. CDR3 length equals 13 residues. CDR3: CATGQGGNYGYTF.

This sequence joins TRBV20-1 and TRBJ2-3; the TRBD1 assignment by TCRdb is unverifiable without DNA. The length of the CDR3 is 15 residues. Germline V gene sequence: CDR1 DFQATT, CDR2 SNEGSKA (reference sequence). The CDR3 region is CSASREGSGTDTQYF.

V gene TRBV5-1 combines with J gene TRBJ2-3. The CDR3 has 15 residues. Germline V gives CDR1 SGHRS, CDR2 YFSETQ. The CDR3 sequence: CASSLWLTSTDTQYF.

V usage is TRBV15 and J usage is TRBJ1-5. CDR1 and CDR2 (germline): LNHNV, YYDKDF (reference sequence). This CDR3 region has 13 residues. CDR3 amino acids: CATSRERNQPQHF.

The genes are TRBV28 and TRBJ2-1; lacking DNA, the TRBD1 call made by TCRdb goes unchecked. Germline-derived CDR1 and CDR2 are MDHEN and SYDVKM. The CDR3 covers 15 residues. CDR3 amino acids: CASSFQGMAYNEQFF.

The chain joins TRBV3-1 to TRBJ1-1; TCRdb's D call, TRBD1, is unchecked because there is no DNA. This CDR3 comprises 14 residues. Germline CDR1 and CDR2: LGHDT and YNNKEL (reference sequence). The CDR3 protein is CASSQDPQGTEAFF.

The rearrangement links TRBV5-5 to TRBJ2-3; TCRdb reports TRBD2, a call that lacks DNA to check it against. Germline CDR1 reads SGHKS; CDR2 reads YYEKEE (reference sequence). This CDR3 has 17 amino acids. CDR3: CASSLEGGPLSTDTQYF.

V gene TRBV4-3 combines with J gene TRBJ2-3; the D gene TCRdb calls, TRBD2, cannot be checked with no DNA. Germline lookup yields CDR1 LGHNA and CDR2 YSLEER. The CDR3 has 16 amino acids. This CDR3 is CASSHRGTSGTDTQYF.

The V and J genes are TRBV9 and TRBJ2-2; TCRdb's assignment of TRBD1 cannot be checked, as there is no DNA. CDR3 length: 15 amino acids. Germline V lookup: CDR1 SGDLS, CDR2 YYNGEE. This CDR3 is CASSVGGAGTGELFF.

The rearrangement links TRBV28 to TRBJ2-5; with no DNA, the TCRdb D assignment of TRBD1 cannot be verified. Germline assignment: CDR1 MDHEN and CDR2 SYDVKM. CDR3 length: 15 residues. The CDR3: CASSRQGTAQETQYF.

V and J are TRBV5-1 and TRBJ2-3; as DNA is missing, the TRBD2 call by TCRdb cannot be tested. The germline gives CDR1 SGHRS, CDR2 YFSETQ. The CDR3 has 15 residues. The CDR3 loop reads CASSPEGPSTDTQYF.

J is TRBJ2-1 and V is TRBV7-3; TCRdb proposes TRBD2, but this gene call is untestable without DNA. Germline CDR1 SGHTA, CDR2 FQGTGA. This CDR3 is built from 16 residues. The CDR3 sequence: CASSSRPAAGYNEQFF.

This sequence joins TRBV24-1 and TRBJ1-5; without DNA, the TCRdb call of TRBD1 cannot be checked. Germline CDR1 KGHDR, CDR2 SFDVKD. This CDR3 contains 15 residues. Here the CDR3 reads CATSESRLQGAPQHF.

The rearrangement links TRBV18 to TRBJ2-1; TCRdb names TRBD2, which stays unverified in the absence of DNA. The length of the CDR3 is 13 residues. The V gene's germline CDR1 is KGHSH and CDR2 LQKENI. The CDR3 sequence: CASSGPTEGEQFF.

The rearrangement uses TRBV9 and TRBJ2-2; there is no DNA to check the TCRdb D call of TRBD1. The V gene's germline CDR1 is SGDLS and CDR2 YYNGEE. The CDR3 has 17 residues. The CDR3 is CASSVEVGTTNTGELFF.

The chain combines TRBV20-1 with TRBJ2-1; TCRdb gives TRBD1 as the D gene, but with no DNA this cannot be confirmed. Germline V gives CDR1 DFQATT, CDR2 SNEGSKA (reference sequence). The CDR3 covers 12 residues. CDR3 protein: CSVQGVYNEQFF.

The CDR3 loop is CASSLARLAEQQETQYF. The rearrangement joins TRBV28 to TRBJ2-5; TCRdb designates TRBD2, a call that cannot be tested without DNA. CDR1 and CDR2 from the germline V gene are MDHEN and SYDVKM. The CDR3 is 17 amino acids.

The rearrangement links TRBV6-2 or TRBV6-3 to TRBJ2-5; TCRdb's D call of TRBD1 is untestable without DNA. The CDR3 spans 15 residues. The germline V gene encodes CDR1 MNHEY and CDR2 SVGEGT. CDR3 amino acids: CASSYAGVKQETQYF.

The J gene is TRBJ2-4, the V gene TRBV20-1. The CDR3 totals 14 residues. The germline V gene has CDR1 DFQATT and CDR2 SNEGSKA (reference sequence). Here the CDR3 reads CSSRQALAKNIQYF.

The chain uses TRBV20-1 and TRBJ1-2; the TRBD1 assignment by TCRdb is unverifiable without DNA. CDR3 length equals 15 residues. Per the germline V gene, CDR1 is DFQATT and CDR2 is SNEGSKA (reference sequence). The CDR3 loop reads CSARDAGTGRDGYTF.

The rearrangement joins TRBV5-1 to TRBJ2-1. The CDR3 has 12 residues. The germline V gene has CDR1 SGHRS and CDR2 YFSETQ. The CDR3 sequence is CASSLPPNEQFF.

The chain links TRBV10-3 to TRBJ1-1. The germline gives CDR1 ENHRY, CDR2 SYGVKD. This CDR3 spans 12 amino acids. CDR3 loop: CAITDSNTEAFF.

This chain uses TRBV12-3 or TRBV12-4 with TRBJ1-5; the TCRdb call, TRBD1, lacks DNA for checking. CDR3 size: 14 residues. The CDR3 sequence: CASSAGGLHQPQHF.